The sequence of this TCR beta chain was determined in a study of T cells in Graves' hyperthyroidism and ophthalmopathy. Exclusions: uncontrolled infection, other autoimmune disease, pregnancy, lactation. The PBMCs were sourced from fresh peripheral blood (less than 11 ml). RNA transcripts gave rise to amplified TCR beta CDR3 regions. With the HTBI primer set, the TCR CDR3 went through a first round of RT-PCR. From the multiplex PCR reads, TCRdb called clonotypes with MiXCR, one entry per CDR3 protein. The profile covers around 700,000 distinct CDR3 sequences, with roughly a sixth appearing a single time and over 15% taken by the ten largest. Ten or more counts support this clonotype. Its target is not known. V shed 1 base and J shed 3 bases, with 10 bases lying between them. CDR3 length equals 15 residues. Germline CDR1 and CDR2: SNHLY and FYNNEI. General study results and limits: Blood also carried most thyroid clonotypes expanded above 0.001. The model anticipated ophthalmopathy a median around 6 months pre-onset.

This TCR came from a woman aged 45-65 years with Graves' hyperthyroidism that later progressed to Graves' ophthalmopathy. The V gene is TRBV2, the J gene TRBJ1-5; maybe TRBD1 (5 bases). Sequencing used blood. In DNA form, the CDR3 reads TGTGCCAGCAGTGAAGGCAGGGCCCCCAATCAGCCCCAGCATTTT. Its protein product is CASSEGRAPNQPQHF.